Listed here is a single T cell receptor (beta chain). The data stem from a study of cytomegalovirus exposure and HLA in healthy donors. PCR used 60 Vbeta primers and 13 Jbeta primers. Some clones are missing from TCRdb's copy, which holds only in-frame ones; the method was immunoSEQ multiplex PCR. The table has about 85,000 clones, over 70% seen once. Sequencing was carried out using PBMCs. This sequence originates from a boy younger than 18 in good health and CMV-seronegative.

The chain's CDR3 is CASSFGGANYGYTF. The CDR3 DNA reads as TGTGCCAGCAGCTTCGGAGGGGCGAACTATGGCTACACCTTC. The chain joins TRBV7-9 to TRBJ1-2; weak D call: TRBD1 (5 bases). Per the germline V gene, CDR1 is SEHNR and CDR2 is FQNEAQ (reference sequence). The CDR3 is made up of 14 amino acids. Trimming removed 3 bases from V and 2 bases from J, with 10 bases in between.